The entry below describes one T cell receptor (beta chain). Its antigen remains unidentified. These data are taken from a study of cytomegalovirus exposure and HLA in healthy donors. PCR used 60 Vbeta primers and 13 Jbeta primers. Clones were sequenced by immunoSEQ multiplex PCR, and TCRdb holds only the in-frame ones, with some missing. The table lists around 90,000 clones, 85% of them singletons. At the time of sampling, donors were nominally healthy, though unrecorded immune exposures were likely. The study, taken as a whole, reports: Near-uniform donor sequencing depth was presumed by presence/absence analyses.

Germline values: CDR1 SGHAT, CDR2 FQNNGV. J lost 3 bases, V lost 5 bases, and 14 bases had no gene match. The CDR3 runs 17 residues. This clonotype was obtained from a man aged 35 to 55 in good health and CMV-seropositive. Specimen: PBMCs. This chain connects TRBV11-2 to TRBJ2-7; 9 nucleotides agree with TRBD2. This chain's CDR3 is CASSPQTAGLARYEQYF. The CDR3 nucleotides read TGTGCCAGCAGCCCTCAAACAGCGGGACTAGCCCGCTACGAGCAGTACTTC.